A selection of T cell receptor beta chains follows, all from one sample in a study of glioma-infiltrating T cells after dendritic cell vaccination. Method: immunoSEQ multiplex PCR; TCRdb's copy keeps in-frame clones and lacks some. The sample includes 45,000 to 60,000 clones, roughly 83% of them seen just once. The sample was blood, taken after dendritic cell vaccination. These receptors were obtained from a human donor with glioblastoma. Each CDR3 is given with its conserved first and last residue. Fields, in order: clone size, V gene, J gene, CDR3 protein. Only some rows state a clone size, as once, few, many or a class for expanded clones.

-	TRBV7-6	TRBJ2-6	CASSPRGAGGANVLTF
-	TRBV5-1	TRBJ1-1	CASSLGRGRTEAFF
-	TRBV28	TRBJ2-7	CASSFSVLMSFPGSYEQYF
-	TRBV19	TRBJ2-7	CASSIGANYEQYF
-	TRBV5-1	TRBJ1-2	CASSPGTGGPSYGYTF
-	TRBV19	TRBJ2-1	CASSKGGRNNEQFF
-	TRBV5-4	TRBJ1-2	CASSLSGARGYTF
-	TRBV6-5	TRBJ1-2	CASSKASASGDGYTF
-	TRBV18	TRBJ2-3	CASSPGTSTDTQYF
-	TRBV10-3	TRBJ2-3	CAIRRLAGTDTQYF
-	TRBV11-3	TRBJ2-7	CASSRSTSGVEQYF
few	TRBV10-3	TRBJ1-1	CAISGITGSSEAFF
-	TRBV19	TRBJ1-1	CASSIRDFFMNTEAFF
-	TRBV18	TRBJ2-7	CASSTTGSTGYEQYF
-	TRBV30	TRBJ2-7	CAWSGGAGQLSYEQYF
-	TRBV7-6	TRBJ2-7	CASSLWDRGSEQYF
-	TRBV9	TRBJ2-3	CASSVAGGPDTQYF
few	TRBV6-5	TRBJ1-2	CASSYRGSGYYGYTF
-	TRBV4-1	TRBJ1-4	CASSPAGVWEKLFF
-	TRBV5-4	TRBJ1-1	CASSLPGGLFRGITEAFF
once	TRBV7-9	TRBJ1-2	CASSLGSDSNYGYTF
-	TRBV19	TRBJ2-4	CASSIENRVGIQYF
-	TRBV5-1	TRBJ1-3	CASSFVADSGNTIYF
-	TRBV5-1	TRBJ2-7	CASSLIVTGGAFNEQYF
-	TRBV5-6	TRBJ1-2	CASSLVTGDGYTF
-	TRBV25-1	TRBJ2-5	CASSRLGETQYF
-	TRBV10-3	TRBJ2-3	CAISESGGGTDTQYF
-	TRBV11-2	TRBJ2-3	CASSSAEARGTDTQYF
-	TRBV5-1	TRBJ1-5	CASGNRGQGQPQHF
-	TRBV6-6	TRBJ1-5	CASRGQGGNQPQHF
-	TRBV6-1	TRBJ1-5	CASRRNRGLVQPQHF
-	TRBV6-6	TRBJ2-7	CASRTGQDSSYEQYF
-	TRBV4-3	TRBJ2-2	CASSQAGTGNTGELFF
-	TRBV6-5	TRBJ1-6	CASSRQGVDSPLHF
-	TRBV27	TRBJ1-2	CASNFLGQLPGGYTF
-	TRBV2	TRBJ2-1	CASTRDWESEQFF
-	TRBV5-1	TRBJ2-3	CASSFGQGGLLQDTQYF
-	TRBV5-1	TRBJ2-1	CASSFGQGYNEQFF
-	TRBV19	TRBJ1-2	CASNLDPQSNYGYTF
-	TRBV27	TRBJ2-7	CASSPRGALLYEQYF
-	TRBV12-5	TRBJ1-1	CASGLRQGGYEAFF
once	TRBV4-1	TRBJ1-2	CASRAPGQGSRYGYTF
-	TRBV9	TRBJ1-3	CASSTTGLGNTIYF
once	TRBV11-1	TRBJ2-3	CASSLPSTDTQYF
-	TRBV7-2	TRBJ2-3	CASSLEGTGEDTQYF
-	TRBV29-1	TRBJ1-2	CSVESYGYTF